What follows describes a single T cell receptor (beta chain). The entry originates in a study of T cell changes during pregnancy in multiple sclerosis. TCRdb's copy holds only in-frame clones and misses some; the assay was immunoSEQ multiplex PCR. The sample includes 100,000 or so clones, just over 90% seen only once; the top ten take roughly 3.5%. V was clipped by 4 bases and J by 5 bases, with 12 bases between them. CDR3 length: 14 residues. CDR1 is SGHRS and CDR2 is YFSETQ in the germline V gene. The input for sequencing was peripheral blood, taken after pregnancy. The sequence came from a female donor with multiple sclerosis, enrolled in a pregnancy study. The rearrangement joins TRBV5-1 to TRBJ1-4; possibly TRBD1 for D (5 bases). The CDR3 spells CASSPGRGNEKLFF. The CDR3 DNA sequence: TGCGCCAGCAGCCCCGGTCGGGGGAATGAAAAACTGTTTTTT.